This T cell receptor (beta chain) was sequenced during a study of blood T cell repertoires in COVID-19. The CDR3 is made up of 13 amino acids. The V end lost 6 bases, the J end lost 2 bases, and 14 bases lay between the germline ends. The germline gives CDR1 SQVTM, CDR2 ANQGSEA. Per the study methods: Researchers report that nucleated cell counts were estimated from reference gene primer amplification. Measured with immunoSEQ multiplex PCR; TCRdb has only the in-frame clones, and not every one. V, J and clone size were drawn from that table, and D and trimming were deduced from the DNA. The table lists tens of thousands of clones, around 79% of them singletons.

The chain is built from TRBV29-1 and TRBJ2-7; maybe TRBD2 (5 bases). The sequence was obtained from a human donor with active or convalescent COVID-19. The donor label of this sample is uncertain. The sequencing sample was made of peripheral blood. The CDR3 sequence: CSVAEVGPYEQYF. The CDR3 DNA reads TGCAGCGTCGCGGAGGTCGGCCCCTACGAGCAGTACTTC.